The 22 T cell receptor beta chains reported below all come from one sample, sequenced in a study of blood T cell repertoires in COVID-19. Profiled with immunoSEQ multiplex PCR; TCRdb holds only in-frame clones, not every one. Seen here are approximately 250,000 clones, about 85% observed once, and the top ten hold 6% to 7%. The sequencing sample was made of peripheral blood. The receptor set was obtained from a woman between 55 and 75 years old with active or convalescent COVID-19.

The V call is TRBV5-1, the J call TRBJ2-5; D possibly corresponds to TRBD2 (5 bases). CDR1 and CDR2 (germline): SGHRS, YFSETQ. The CDR3 contains 13 residues. Trimming cost V 2 bases and J 4 bases, with 9 bases left between them. The DNA of the CDR3 is TGCGCCAGCAGCTTTGGGAGCGGAGAGACCCAGTACTTC. Protein product: CASSFGSGETQYF. Based on the CDR3 plus reference TRBV5-1 and TRBJ2-5, the full variable domain is KAGVTQTPRYLIKTRGQQVTLSCSPISGHRSVSWYQQTPGQGLQFLFEYFSETQRNKGNFPGRFSGRQFSNSRSEMNVSTLELGDSALYLCASSFGSGETQYFGPGTRLLVL.

The chain links TRBV5-1 to TRBJ1-2, with 8 nucleotides matching TRBD1. There are 14 residues in the CDR3. The ends lost 4 bases at V and 8 bases at J; junction bases unmatched: 10. The germline V gene has CDR1 SGHRS and CDR2 YFSETQ. CDR3 DNA sequence: TGCGCCAGCAGCATACAGGACAGGGCGGGAGGCTACACCTTC. Encoded protein: CASSIQDRAGGYTF.

The genes are TRBV20-1 and TRBJ2-5; D is unresolved. Per germline, CDR1 DFQATT and CDR2 SNEGSKA (reference sequence). V was trimmed by 3 bases and J by 4 bases, leaving 6 bases between them. The CDR3 has 11 residues. The CDR3 is CSASPGETQYF. In DNA, the CDR3 is TGCAGTGCTAGTCCGGGAGAGACCCAGTACTTC.

The genes are TRBV28 and TRBJ1-2, with a weak D call TRBD1 (6 bases). V lost 3 bases and J 4 bases, leaving 9 bases between the germline ends. The CDR3 runs 13 residues. CDR1 and CDR2 (germline): MDHEN, SYDVKM. The CDR3 here is CASSFSGVYGYTF. The DNA of the CDR3 is TGTGCCAGCAGTTTCTCAGGGGTCTATGGCTACACCTTC.

The chain employs TRBV19 and TRBJ1-4; 8 nucleotides match TRBD1. Germline V gene sequence: CDR1 LNHDA, CDR2 SQIVND (reference sequence). This CDR3 contains 15 residues. The ends lost 1 base at V and 5 bases at J; junction bases unmatched: 3. CDR3 in amino acids: CASSIASGGNEKLFF. In DNA form, the CDR3 reads TGTGCCAGTAGTATAGCATCAGGGGGCAATGAAAAACTGTTTTTT.

The chain couples TRBV6-5 to TRBJ1-2; TRBD1 aligns across 9 bases. The CDR3 loop spans 14 amino acids. V lost 5 bases, J lost 1 base, and 2 bases stayed unmatched. Germline CDR1 reads MNHEY; CDR2 reads SVGAGI. CDR3: CASSRTGDNYGYTF. Written as DNA, the CDR3 is TGTGCCAGCAGTCGGACAGGGGATAACTATGGCTACACCTTC.

The chain uses TRBV5-1 and TRBJ2-1; TRBD2 agrees at 11 bases. CDR1 SGHRS and CDR2 YFSETQ come from the germline V gene. The V segment lost 2 bases and the J segment 12 bases; nucleotides outside the gene matches: 10. The CDR3 has 15 amino acids. CDR3 DNA sequence: TGCGCCAGCAGCTTTACAGGGACTAGCGGCCTGGGGCAGTTCTTC. This encodes CASSFTGTSGLGQFF.

The rearrangement uses TRBV3-1 (or the pseudogene TRBV3-2) and TRBJ2-1, with 13 bases matching TRBD2. V was pared by 0 bases and J by 2 bases, with 7 bases of the junction left unmatched. The germline CDR1 and CDR2 sequences are LGHDT and YNNKEL (reference sequence). This CDR3 is built from 19 residues. The CDR3 protein is CASSQDPPLAGGPYNEQFF. The CDR3 DNA reads TGTGCCAGCAGCCAAGATCCCCCACTAGCGGGGGGGCCCTACAATGAGCAGTTCTTC.

This chain connects TRBV6-5 to TRBJ1-2; D is possibly TRBD1 (6 bases). Looked up from germline, CDR1 is MNHEY and CDR2 is SVGAGI. The CDR3 length is 15 residues. Deletions cut 6 bases from V and 2 bases from J, with 16 bases between. CDR3 nucleotides: TGTGCCAGCAGGGACGTGGGGAGGGGGAACTATGGCTACACCTTC. It translates to CASRDVGRGNYGYTF.

The V and J genes are TRBV3-1 (or the pseudogene TRBV3-2) and TRBJ1-3, with D perhaps TRBD1 (6 bases). From germline, CDR1 is LGHDT and CDR2 YNNKEL (reference sequence). This CDR3 region has 15 residues. The germline V and J ends were trimmed by 0 bases and 0 bases, with 6 bases remaining between them. The CDR3 DNA follows: TGTGCCAGCAGCCAAGAGGGACACTCTGGAAACACCATATATTTT. It yields the protein CASSQEGHSGNTIYF.

The chain has TRBV2 and TRBJ2-2; 10 nucleotides agree with TRBD1. The CDR3 totals 14 residues. The germline V gene has CDR1 SNHLY and CDR2 FYNNEI. V lost 5 bases to trimming and J lost 5 bases; unmatched junction nucleotides: 2. The CDR3 reads CASSWDRGTGELFF. CDR3 nucleotide sequence: TGTGCCAGCAGTTGGGACAGGGGAACCGGGGAGCTGTTTTTT.

The count of this clone is one. V is TRBV27 and J is TRBJ2-1; TRBD2 agrees at 13 bases. Germline V lookup: CDR1 MNHEY, CDR2 SMNVEV (reference sequence). The CDR3 is 17 amino acids. V trimming: 5 bases; J trimming: 7 bases; junction bases outside the gene matches: 11. The DNA of the CDR3 is TGTGCCAGCAGTGCCGGACTAGCGGGAGTTCTGTTGAATGAGCAGTTCTTC. Translated: CASSAGLAGVLLNEQFF.

The chain has TRBV7-9 and TRBJ2-1; tentatively, D is TRBD1 (6 bases). Trimming shortened V by 4 bases and J by 2 bases, and 15 bases separated the two germline ends. Germline CDR1 SEHNR, CDR2 FQNEAQ (reference sequence). The CDR3 loop spans 16 amino acids. CDR3 in DNA: TGTGCCAGCAGCTCGCTCAACCGGGACACCTACAATGAGCAGTTCTTC. Translating it yields CASSSLNRDTYNEQFF.

On this clone itself: This same CDR3 is encoded by further DNA sequences in the sample. The J gene is TRBJ1-1, the V gene TRBV28; 9 bases align to TRBD1. V lost 3 bases, J lost 3 bases, and 2 bases stayed unmatched. This CDR3 comprises 14 residues. The germline V gene encodes CDR1 MDHEN and CDR2 SYDVKM. CDR3 nucleotide sequence: TGTGCCAGCAGTTTGGGACAGGGTGACACTGAAGCTTTCTTT. It yields the protein CASSLGQGDTEAFF.

The chain combines TRBV7-3 with TRBJ1-1; D might be TRBD1 (5 bases). Germline loops: CDR1 SGHTA, CDR2 FQGTGA. The CDR3 spans 12 residues. Trimming removed 5 bases at V and 10 bases at J, with 14 bases between. As DNA, the CDR3 is TGTGCCAGCAGCCCCGGTCGGGGGGGAGCTTTCTTT. Amino acid sequence: CASSPGRGGAFF.

The chain carries TRBV12-3 or TRBV12-4 and TRBJ2-7; TRBD2 matches at 9 bases. Trimming removed 6 bases from V and 6 bases from J; junction bases left unmatched: 6. The CDR3 contains 13 residues. CDR3 sequence reads: CASSTGLAGEQYF. The CDR3, as DNA: TGTGCCAGCAGCACGGGACTAGCTGGCGAGCAGTACTTC.

The rearrangement uses TRBV5-5 and TRBJ1-5, with 10 positions matching TRBD1. The CDR3 consists of 15 residues. V shed 2 bases, J shed 6 bases, and the junction held 5 bases outside the gene matches. Looked up from germline, CDR1 is SGHKS and CDR2 is YYEKEE (reference sequence). The CDR3 loop is CASSFGTGDGQPQHF. The CDR3, as DNA: TGTGCCAGCAGCTTCGGGACAGGGGATGGTCAGCCCCAGCATTTT.

Only one count was recorded for this clone. The CDR3 is CASSPLQNSGNTIYF. The CDR3, as DNA: TGCGCCAGCAGCCCCCTCCAGAACTCTGGAAACACCATATATTTT. This chain connects TRBV5-1 to TRBJ1-3, with D uncertain. Trimming stripped 4 bases from V and 0 bases from J, with 11 bases between. The CDR3 length is 15 residues. In germline, CDR1 is SGHRS, CDR2 YFSETQ.

J is TRBJ2-1 and V is TRBV23-1; D may be TRBD1 (6 bases). TRBV23-1 is annotated as an ORF whose role is uncertain. The CDR3 runs to 14 residues. Trimming took 4 bases from V and 8 from J, leaving 15 bases between them. The CDR3, as DNA: TGCGCCAGCAGTCCGGCCAGGGGTAAGGATGAGCAGTTCTTC. Residues: CASSPARGKDEQFF.

This chain uses TRBV5-1 with TRBJ2-6; no clear D. Germline-derived CDR1 and CDR2 are SGHRS and YFSETQ. This CDR3 region has 16 residues. V lost 0 bases to trimming and J lost 0 bases, with 7 bases between them. CDR3 bases: TGCGCCAGCAGCTTGGCCCTAGGCTCTGGGGCCAACGTCCTGACTTTC. Translating gives CASSLALGSGANVLTF.

V and J are TRBV19 and TRBJ2-2, with TRBD1 identical over 7 bases. CDR1 LNHDA and CDR2 SQIVND come from the germline V gene (reference sequence). The CDR3 contains 13 residues. V was pared by 6 bases and J by 6 bases, with 4 bases of the junction left unmatched. CDR3 sequence (DNA): TGTGCCAGTAGACCACAGGGGTCCGGGGAGCTGTTTTTT. As protein: CASRPQGSGELFF.

The genes are TRBV24-1 and TRBJ2-1; D gene ambiguous. Deletions cut 0 bases from V and 9 bases from J, with 8 bases between. The CDR3 loop spans 13 amino acids. Germline loops: CDR1 KGHDR, CDR2 SFDVKD. CDR3 region: CATSDLQWSEQFF. CDR3 nucleotides: TGTGCCACCAGTGATTTGCAGTGGAGTGAGCAGTTCTTC.